Below are 24 T cell receptor beta chains sequenced from a single sample in a study of T-cell reconstitution after alpha-beta-depleted transplantation in children. This sample's TCRbeta library carried unique molecular identifier barcodes. MiXCR was run by TCRdb on the PCR reads, yielding one entry per CDR3 protein. The table shows about 250,000 distinct CDR3 sequences, with roughly 25% occurring only once. The sample in question was PBMCs, mostly from graft donor cells, obtained 360 days after TCRalphabeta/CD19-depleted stem cell transplant. These receptors were obtained from a female patient aged 2 to 10 who had a stem cell transplant for congenital amegakaryocytic thrombocytopenia, so the T cells may come from the graft donor.

The chain joins TRBV6-2 or TRBV6-3 to TRBJ2-1, with a possible D match to TRBD2 (5 bases). Germline CDR1 reads MNHEY; CDR2 reads SVGEGT. This CDR3 has 15 amino acids. Between the trimmed V and J ends, which lost 3 bases and 0 bases, there was a span of 9 bases. The DNA for the CDR3 is TGTGCCAGCAGTTATAGCGTGGGCTCCTACAATGAGCAGTTCTTC. It encodes CASSYSVGSYNEQFF.

There are many counts of this clonotype. This rearrangement joins TRBV11-2 to TRBJ2-7; 7 bases match TRBD2. Germline V gene sequence: CDR1 SGHAT, CDR2 FQNNGV. V dropped 5 bases and J dropped 2; count of bases not matched to a gene: 12. The CDR3 runs 16 residues. The CDR3 loop is CASSSLRGVKPYEQYF. The DNA for the CDR3 is TGTGCCAGCAGCAGCCTCCGGGGGGTGAAACCCTACGAGCAGTACTTC. The full variable domain, rest sourced from reference TRBV11-2 and TRBJ2-7, is EAGVAQSPRYKIIEKRQSVAFWCNPISGHATLYWYQQILGQGPKLLIQFQNNGVVDDSQLPKDRFSAERLKGVDSTLKIQPAKLEDSAVYLCASSSLRGVKPYEQYFGPGTRLTVT.

There are a few counts of this clonotype. The V gene is TRBV12-3 or TRBV12-4, the J gene TRBJ2-1; 9 positions agree with TRBD2. The CDR3 consists of 17 residues. J gave up 4 bases and V 5 bases, and 12 bases lay outside the gene matches. The CDR3 sequence is CASSLLSGRGPYNEQFF. The CDR3 region has the DNA TGTGCCAGCAGTCTTCTTAGCGGGAGAGGACCTTACAATGAGCAGTTCTTC.

The CDR3 region is CASSLKGLEPLNNEQFF. The CDR3 DNA is TGTGCCAGCAGCTTGAAGGGACTAGAGCCATTGAACAATGAGCAGTTCTTC. The V call is TRBV11-2, the J call TRBJ2-1, with 8 positions matching TRBD2. The V gene end was trimmed by 3 bases and the J gene end by 5 bases; junction bases not matched to a gene: 12. The germline V gene encodes CDR1 SGHAT and CDR2 FQNNGV. The CDR3 has 17 amino acids.

Turning to this clonotype: A much more abundant neighbour one base away suggests this may be a read error. The chain has TRBV3-1 and TRBJ2-1; 12 nucleotides align to TRBD2. This CDR3 spans 16 amino acids. Germline V lookup: CDR1 LGHDT, CDR2 YNNKEL (reference sequence). CDR3 amino acids: CSSSPPTSGSFNEQFF. CDR3 coding DNA: TGTTCCAGCAGCCCACCGACTAGCGGGAGTTTTAATGAGCAGTTCTTC.

This clonotype has just a few counts. This rearrangement joins TRBV6-1 to TRBJ2-7, with a tentative D call TRBD1 (7 bases). V was clipped by 6 bases and J by 2 bases, with 11 bases between them. Germline V gene data show CDR1 as MNHNS and CDR2 as SASEGT. The CDR3 totals 13 residues. CDR3 in amino acids: CASRPGGTYEQYF. The CDR3 region has the DNA TGTGCCAGCAGACCAGGGGGGACCTACGAGCAGTACTTC.

The gene calls are TRBV5-1 and TRBJ2-3; D perhaps matches TRBD1 (5 bases). V gave up 0 bases and J gave up 2 bases, with 13 bases separating them. Germline loops: CDR1 SGHRS, CDR2 YFSETQ. The CDR3 runs to 16 residues. CDR3 sequence: CASSLGPGKSTDTQYF. The CDR3 region has the DNA TGCGCCAGCAGCTTGGGTCCAGGGAAGTCCACAGATACGCAGTATTTT. The whole variable domain, filled in from reference TRBV5-1 and TRBJ2-3, reads KAGVTQTPRYLIKTRGQQVTLSCSPISGHRSVSWYQQTPGQGLQFLFEYFSETQRNKGNFPGRFSGRQFSNSRSEMNVSTLELGDSALYLCASSLGPGKSTDTQYFGPGTRLTVL.

This chain links TRBV18 with TRBJ1-1, with 11 bases that match TRBD1. The CDR3 is 15 amino acids. Germline loops: CDR1 KGHSH, CDR2 LQKENI. The junction had 3 bases not matched to a gene; V was cut back by 3 bases and J by 3 bases. The CDR3 loop reads CASSPLDRGHTEAFF. DNA of the CDR3: TGTGCCAGCTCACCTCTGGACAGGGGGCACACTGAAGCTTTCTTT.

This chain uses TRBV28 with TRBJ2-3; 7 bases agree with TRBD1. This CDR3 has 14 residues. Looked up from germline, CDR1 is MDHEN and CDR2 is SYDVKM. The CDR3 reads CARTGQTRTDTQYF. In DNA form, the CDR3 reads TGTGCAAGGACAGGACAAACACGCACAGATACGCAGTATTTT.

This chain joins TRBV11-1 and TRBJ2-7; TRBD2 might be the D (6 bases). CDR1 and CDR2 (germline): SGHAT, FQDESV (reference sequence). The CDR3 extends over 15 amino acids. V shed 4 bases and J shed 2 bases, with 15 bases lying between them. Here the CDR3 DNA reads TGTGCCAGCAGCTCAGACGGAGGGTGGCCCTACGAGCAGTACTTC. It is translated as CASSSDGGWPYEQYF.

On this clonotype: This sequence may be a read error, since a much larger clone differs from it by one base. This sequence joins TRBV24-1 and TRBJ2-3; D not certain. There are 11 residues in the CDR3. CDR1 and CDR2 from the germline V gene are KGHDR and SFDVKD. CDR3 protein: CANSVGNTQYF. The CDR3 DNA sequence: TGTGCCAACAGTGTTGGAAATACGCAGTATTTT.

This clonotype has just a few counts. The genes are TRBV6-1 and TRBJ2-7; the D is unclear. Trimming stripped 3 bases from V and 6 bases from J, with 12 bases between. In germline, CDR1 is MNHNS, CDR2 SASEGT. The CDR3 consists of 13 residues. The CDR3 DNA reads as TGTGCCAGCAGTGACCGCAGGACGATCGAGCAGTACTTC. This encodes CASSDRRTIEQYF.

The V call is TRBV10-3, the J call TRBJ2-2, with D hard to call. This CDR3 contains 13 residues. Germline CDR1 and CDR2: ENHRY and SYGVKD. V lost 3 bases and J lost 2, with 4 bases in between. The DNA for the CDR3 is TGTGCCATCAGTGATGTAAACACCGGGGAGCTGTTTTTT. As protein: CAISDVNTGELFF.

This CDR3 is CASSSTTSVLGYTGELFF. The CDR3 DNA sequence: TGTGCCAGCAGTTCCACGACTAGCGTATTAGGGTACACCGGGGAGCTGTTTTTT. The gene calls are TRBV6-5 and TRBJ2-2; 8 bases line up with TRBD2. This CDR3 comprises 18 residues. Unmatched junction bases numbered 13, after V lost 4 bases and J lost 3 bases. Germline V gives CDR1 MNHEY, CDR2 SVGAGI.

The chain recombines TRBV20-1 with TRBJ2-2, with 7 bases that match TRBD2. V lost 7 bases and J lost 5; bases outside the gene matches: 13. Germline CDR1 and CDR2: DFQATT and SNEGSKA (reference sequence). The CDR3 covers 15 residues. The CDR3 reads CSGTHLAGATGELFF. The CDR3 bases are TGCAGTGGAACTCATCTGGCGGGAGCTACCGGGGAGCTGTTTTTT.

V gene TRBV4-1 combines with J gene TRBJ2-3; D unresolved. The V gene lost 3 bases and the J gene lost 2 bases, with 15 bases spanning the gap. The CDR3 has 16 amino acids. Per the germline V gene, CDR1 is MGHRA and CDR2 is YSYEKL. The CDR3 nucleotides are TGCGCCAGCAGCCAGGTCCTCACTGCCTCCACAGATACGCAGTATTTT. Translating it yields CASSQVLTASTDTQYF.

The table lists this clonotype with a few counts. The chain has TRBV12-3 or TRBV12-4 and TRBJ2-7, with D perhaps matching TRBD1 or TRBD2 (5 bases each). The length of the CDR3 is 12 residues. The V end lost 9 bases, the J end lost 9 bases, and 18 bases lay between the germline ends. The DNA of the CDR3 is TGTGCCAGTACGGGACGGAACCTCAGGCAGTACTTC. Translating gives CASTGRNLRQYF.

This clonotype has a handful of counts. The chain recombines TRBV29-1 with TRBJ2-5; no clear D. V lost 4 bases and J 1 base, leaving 7 bases between the germline ends. The CDR3 is 12 amino acids. The germline V gene has CDR1 SQVTM and CDR2 ANQGSEA. The CDR3 DNA reads TGCAGCGTTGGGCAGCTCCAAGAGACCCAGTACTTC. As protein: CSVGQLQETQYF.

This sequence joins TRBV19 and TRBJ2-1; the D gene is possibly TRBD1 (6 bases). Trimming removed 10 bases from V and 5 bases from J, with 15 bases in between. The CDR3 spans 13 residues. Germline CDR1 LNHDA, CDR2 SQIVND (reference sequence). The CDR3 sequence: CATHREFDNEQFF. The CDR3 DNA sequence: TGTGCCACCCACAGGGAGTTCGACAATGAGCAGTTCTTC.

This clonotype was seen a handful of times. The chain links TRBV7-9 to TRBJ2-2; TRBD2 might be the D (5 bases). CDR3 length: 17 residues. The V end lost 4 bases, the J end lost 6 bases, and 21 bases lay between the germline ends. Germline CDR1 reads SEHNR; CDR2 reads FQNEAQ (reference sequence). The CDR3 loop reads CASSSVGRGPRAGELFF. CDR3 in DNA: TGTGCCAGCAGCTCGGTCGGACGGGGTCCAAGGGCCGGGGAGCTGTTTTTT. The whole variable domain, remainder taken from reference TRBV7-9 and TRBJ2-2, is DTGVSQNPRHKITKRGQNVTFRCDPISEHNRLYWYRQTLGQGPEFLTYFQNEAQLEKSRLLSDRFSAERPKGSFSTLEIQRTEQGDSAMYLCASSSVGRGPRAGELFFGEGSRLTVL.

This rearrangement joins TRBV6-5 to TRBJ1-6, with no clear D. The CDR3 runs 14 residues. Looked up from germline, CDR1 is MNHEY and CDR2 is SVGAGI. Trimming took off 2 bases at V and 10 bases at J, with 12 bases between the two ends. CDR3 sequence (DNA): TGTGCCAGCAGTTACATTCAGGTTCCATCACCCCTCCACTTT. Translating gives CASSYIQVPSPLHF.

The chain carries TRBV12-3 or TRBV12-4 and TRBJ2-2, with a possible D match to TRBD1 (6 bases). CDR3 length: 13 residues. V lost 6 bases and J lost 6, with 11 bases in between. This chain's CDR3 is CASRPTGSGELFF. The CDR3 DNA reads TGTGCCAGCAGGCCAACAGGGTCCGGGGAGCTGTTTTTT.

The chain carries TRBV29-1 and TRBJ2-3, with D perhaps TRBD2 (6 bases). This CDR3 is 14 amino acids long. V was cut by 7 bases and J by 2 bases, with 16 bases left in between. Germline CDR1 is SQVTM and CDR2 is ANQGSEA. CDR3 DNA sequence: TGCAGCGGCCGGGGACTTAGGACCACAGATACGCAGTATTTT. It translates to CSGRGLRTTDTQYF.

The chain joins TRBV2 to TRBJ1-2; the D is unclear. CDR1 is SNHLY, CDR2 FYNNEI, per germline. There are 13 residues in the CDR3. The V and J ends lost 1 base and 0 bases respectively, with 3 bases between them. The CDR3: CASSEDANYGYTF. The DNA for the CDR3 is TGTGCCAGCAGTGAAGACGCTAACTATGGCTACACCTTC.